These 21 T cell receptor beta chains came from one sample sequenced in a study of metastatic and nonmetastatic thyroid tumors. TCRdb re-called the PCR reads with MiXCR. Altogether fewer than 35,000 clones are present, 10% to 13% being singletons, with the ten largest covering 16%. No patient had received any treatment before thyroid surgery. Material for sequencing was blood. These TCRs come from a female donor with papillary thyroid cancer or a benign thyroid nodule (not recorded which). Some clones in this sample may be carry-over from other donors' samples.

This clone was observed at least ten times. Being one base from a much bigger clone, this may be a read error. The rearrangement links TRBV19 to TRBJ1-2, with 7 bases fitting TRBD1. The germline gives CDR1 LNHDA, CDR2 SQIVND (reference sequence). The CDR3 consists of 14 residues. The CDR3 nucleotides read TGTGCCAGTAGGGAGCAGACAGGGAACTATGGCTGCACCTTC. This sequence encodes CASREQTGNYGCTF.

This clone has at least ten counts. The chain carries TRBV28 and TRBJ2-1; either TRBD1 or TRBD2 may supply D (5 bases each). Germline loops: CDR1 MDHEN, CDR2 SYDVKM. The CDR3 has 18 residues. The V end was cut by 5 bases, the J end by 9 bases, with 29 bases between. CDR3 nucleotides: TGTGCCAGCAGTCCGTGGAGGTCGCAACTAGGGGCGTATAGTGAGCAGTTCTTC. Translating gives CASSPWRSQLGAYSEQFF.

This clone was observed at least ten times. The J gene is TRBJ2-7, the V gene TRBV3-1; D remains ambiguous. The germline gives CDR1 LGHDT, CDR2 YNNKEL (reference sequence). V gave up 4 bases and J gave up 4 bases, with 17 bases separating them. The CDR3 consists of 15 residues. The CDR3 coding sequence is TGTGCCAGCAGCCCTCGCGAGAGACCCCTTTACGAGCAGTACTTC. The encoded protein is CASSPRERPLYEQYF.

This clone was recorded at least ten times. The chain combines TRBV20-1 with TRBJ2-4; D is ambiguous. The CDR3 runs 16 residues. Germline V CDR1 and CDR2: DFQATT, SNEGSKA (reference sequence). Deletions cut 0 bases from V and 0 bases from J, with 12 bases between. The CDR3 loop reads CSARDINVLAKNIQYF. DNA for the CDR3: TGCAGTGCTAGAGATATAAATGTACTAGCCAAAAACATTCAGTACTTC.

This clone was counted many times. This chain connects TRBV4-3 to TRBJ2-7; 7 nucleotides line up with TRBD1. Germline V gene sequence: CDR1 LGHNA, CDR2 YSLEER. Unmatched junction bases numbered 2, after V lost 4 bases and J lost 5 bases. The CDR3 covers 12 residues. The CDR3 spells CASSPDRDEQYF. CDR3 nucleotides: TGCGCCAGCAGCCCCGACAGGGACGAGCAGTACTTC.

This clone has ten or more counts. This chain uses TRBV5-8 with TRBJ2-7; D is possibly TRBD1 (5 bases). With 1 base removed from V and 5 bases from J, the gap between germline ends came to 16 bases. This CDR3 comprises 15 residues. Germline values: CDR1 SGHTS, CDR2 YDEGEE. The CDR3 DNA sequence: TGTGCCAGCAGCTTGATGATAGGCAGGGCTCACGAGCAGTACTTC. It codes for CASSLMIGRAHEQYF. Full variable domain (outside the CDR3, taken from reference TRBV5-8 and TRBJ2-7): EAGVTQSPTHLIKTRGQQATLRCSPISGHTSVYWYQQALGLGLQFLLWYDEGEERNRGNFPPRFSGRQFPNYSSELNVNALELEDSALYLCASSLMIGRAHEQYFGPGTRLTVT.

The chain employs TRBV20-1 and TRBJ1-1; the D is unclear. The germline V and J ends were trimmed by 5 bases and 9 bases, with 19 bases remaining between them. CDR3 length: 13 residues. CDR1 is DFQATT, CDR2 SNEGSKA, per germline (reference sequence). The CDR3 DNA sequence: TGCAGTGCTCCCCCCGGCGAGGGCCGAAAAGCTTTCTTT. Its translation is CSAPPGEGRKAFF.

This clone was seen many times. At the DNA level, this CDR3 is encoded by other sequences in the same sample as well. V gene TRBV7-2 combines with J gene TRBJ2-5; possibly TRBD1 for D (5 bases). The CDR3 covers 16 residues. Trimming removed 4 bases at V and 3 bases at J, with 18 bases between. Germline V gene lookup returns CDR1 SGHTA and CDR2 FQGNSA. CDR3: CASSSQIGWGEETQYF. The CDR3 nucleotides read TGTGCCAGCAGCTCCCAGATCGGGTGGGGCGAAGAGACCCAGTACTTC.

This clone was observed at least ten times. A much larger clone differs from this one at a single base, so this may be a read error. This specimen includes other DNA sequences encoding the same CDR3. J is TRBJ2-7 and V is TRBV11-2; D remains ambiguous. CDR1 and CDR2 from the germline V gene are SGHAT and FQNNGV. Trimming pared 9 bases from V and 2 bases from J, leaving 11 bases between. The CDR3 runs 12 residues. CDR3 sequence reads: CASSQDAYEQYF. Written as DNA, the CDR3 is TGTGCCAGTAGTCAAGATGCCTACGAGCAGTACTTC.

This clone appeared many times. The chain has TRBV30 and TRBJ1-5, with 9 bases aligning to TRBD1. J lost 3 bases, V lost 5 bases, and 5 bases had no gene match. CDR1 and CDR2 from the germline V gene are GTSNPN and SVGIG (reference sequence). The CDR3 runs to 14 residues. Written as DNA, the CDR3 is TGTGCCTGGGGGACAGGGAATCTCAATCAGCCCCAGCATTTT. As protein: CAWGTGNLNQPQHF.

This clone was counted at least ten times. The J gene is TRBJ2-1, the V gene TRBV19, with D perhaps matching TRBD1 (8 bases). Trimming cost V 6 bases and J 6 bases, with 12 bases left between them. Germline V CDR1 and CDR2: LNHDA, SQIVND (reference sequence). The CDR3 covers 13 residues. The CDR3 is CASRQGGGNEQFF. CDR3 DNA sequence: TGTGCCAGTAGACAGGGGGGGGGCAATGAGCAGTTCTTC.

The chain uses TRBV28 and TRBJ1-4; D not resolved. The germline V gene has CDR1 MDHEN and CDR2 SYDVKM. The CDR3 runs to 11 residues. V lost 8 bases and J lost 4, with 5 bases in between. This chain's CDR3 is CASVNNEKLFF. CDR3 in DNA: TGTGCCAGCGTCAATAATGAAAAACTGTTTTTT.

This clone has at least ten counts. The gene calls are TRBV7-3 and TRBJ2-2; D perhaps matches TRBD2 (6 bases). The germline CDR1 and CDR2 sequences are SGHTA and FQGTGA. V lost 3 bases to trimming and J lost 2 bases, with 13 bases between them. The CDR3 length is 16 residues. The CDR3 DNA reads TGTGCCAGCAGCTTCTATGGGGGAGGAAACACCGGGGAGCTGTTTTTT. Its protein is CASSFYGGGNTGELFF.

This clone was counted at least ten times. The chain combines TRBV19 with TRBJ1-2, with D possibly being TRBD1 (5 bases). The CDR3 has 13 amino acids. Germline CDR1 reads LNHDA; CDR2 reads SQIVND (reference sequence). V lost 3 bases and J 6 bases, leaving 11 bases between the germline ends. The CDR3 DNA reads TGTGCCAGTAGTATCCAGGGAGTGGATGGCTACACCTTC. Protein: CASSIQGVDGYTF.

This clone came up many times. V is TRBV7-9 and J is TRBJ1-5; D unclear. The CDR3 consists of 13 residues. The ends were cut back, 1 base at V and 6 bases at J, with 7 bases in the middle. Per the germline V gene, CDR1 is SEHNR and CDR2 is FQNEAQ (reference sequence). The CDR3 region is CASSLEGGQPQHF. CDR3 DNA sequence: TGTGCCAGCAGCTTAGAGGGCGGTCAGCCCCAGCATTTT. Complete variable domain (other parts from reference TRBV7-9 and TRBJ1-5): DTGVSQNPRHKITKRGQNVTFRCDPISEHNRLYWYRQTLGQGPEFLTYFQNEAQLEKSRLLSDRFSAERPKGSFSTLEIQRTEQGDSAMYLCASSLEGGQPQHFGDGTRLSIL.

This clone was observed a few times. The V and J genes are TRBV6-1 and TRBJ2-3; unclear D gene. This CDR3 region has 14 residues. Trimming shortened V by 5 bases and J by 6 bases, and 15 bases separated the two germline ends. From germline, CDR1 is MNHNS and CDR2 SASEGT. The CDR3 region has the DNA TGTGCCAGCAGTCTGTCAAAGAGATCGGATACGCAGTATTTT. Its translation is CASSLSKRSDTQYF.

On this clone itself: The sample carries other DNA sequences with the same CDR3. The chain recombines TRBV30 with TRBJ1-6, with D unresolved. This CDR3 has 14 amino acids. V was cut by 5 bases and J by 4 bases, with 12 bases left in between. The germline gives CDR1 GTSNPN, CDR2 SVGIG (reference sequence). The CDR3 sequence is CAWQPGSYNSPLHF. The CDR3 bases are TGTGCCTGGCAACCCGGGTCATATAATTCACCCCTCCACTTT. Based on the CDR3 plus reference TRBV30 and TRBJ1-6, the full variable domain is SQTIHQWPATLVQPVGSPLSLECTVEGTSNPNLYWYRQAAGRGLQLLFYSVGIGQISSEVPQNLSASRPQDRQFILSSKKLLLSDSGFYLCAWQPGSYNSPLHFGNGTRLTVT.

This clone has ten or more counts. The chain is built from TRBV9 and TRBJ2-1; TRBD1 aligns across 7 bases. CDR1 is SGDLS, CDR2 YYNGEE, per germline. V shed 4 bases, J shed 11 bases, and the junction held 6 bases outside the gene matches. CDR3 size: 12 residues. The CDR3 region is CASSPGGTKQFF. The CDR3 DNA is TGTGCCAGCAGCCCAGGGGGTACGAAGCAGTTCTTC.

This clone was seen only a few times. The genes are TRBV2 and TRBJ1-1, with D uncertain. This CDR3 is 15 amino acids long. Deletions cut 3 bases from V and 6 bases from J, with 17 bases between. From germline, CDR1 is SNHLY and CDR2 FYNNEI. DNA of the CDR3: TGTGCCAGCAGTGAGGGCCTCACCGGGATCGCTGAAGCTTTCTTT. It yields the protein CASSEGLTGIAEAFF.

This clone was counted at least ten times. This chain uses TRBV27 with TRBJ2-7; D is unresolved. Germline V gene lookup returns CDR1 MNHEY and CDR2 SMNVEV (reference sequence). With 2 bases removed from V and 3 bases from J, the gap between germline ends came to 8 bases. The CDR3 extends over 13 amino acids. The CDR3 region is CASSLRAFYEQYF. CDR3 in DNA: TGTGCCAGCAGTTTAAGAGCGTTCTACGAGCAGTACTTC.

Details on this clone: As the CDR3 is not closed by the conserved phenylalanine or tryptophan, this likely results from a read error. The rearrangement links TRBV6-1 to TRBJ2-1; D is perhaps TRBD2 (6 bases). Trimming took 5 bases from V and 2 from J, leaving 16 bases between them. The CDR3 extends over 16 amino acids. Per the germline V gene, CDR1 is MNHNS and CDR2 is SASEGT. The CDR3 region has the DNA TGTGCCAGCAGTCCACAAAAGGTAGCGGCCTACAATGAGCAGTTCAAA. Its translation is CASSPQKVAAYNEQFK.